Listed below are T cell receptor beta chains from one sample, sequenced in a study of T cells in Graves' hyperthyroidism and ophthalmopathy. TCRdb ran MiXCR on the multiplex PCR reads and lists one entry per CDR3 protein. The sample shows around 280,000 distinct CDR3 sequences, roughly an eighth of them seen only once. The specimen sequenced was blood. These receptors originate from a woman in her 40s with Graves' hyperthyroidism. The CDR3 runs from the conserved cysteine through the conserved F or W. Each record gives: J gene, clone size, D gene, V gene, CDR3 DNA, CDR3 protein. D genes are given only for firm matches. Where a row states a size, it is once, few, many or the class of an expanded clone; other rows omit it.

>TRBJ1-1|many|.|TRBV7-6
TGTGCCAGCAGTCCAGGGGAAACTGAAGCTTTCTTT
CASSPGETEAFF
>TRBJ2-2|.|TRBD2|TRBV7-2
TGTGCCAGCAGCTTAGAAACTAGCGGGAGTTTCGCTGCCGGGGAGCTGTTTTTT
CASSLETSGSFAAGELFF
>TRBJ2-7|many|TRBD2|TRBV29-1
TGCAGCGTTTTTGGGACTAGCGGGACCTCCTACGAGCAGTACTTC
CSVFGTSGTSYEQYF
>TRBJ2-3|many|.|TRBV20-1
TGCAGTGCTAGAGATCAGCGAAGCACAGATACGCAGTATTTT
CSARDQRSTDTQYF
>TRBJ2-1|.|.|TRBV7-9
TGTGCCAGCCAACCCACGGAGGCGTACAATGAGCAGTTCTTC
CASQPTEAYNEQFF
>TRBJ1-2|many|.|TRBV3-1
TGTGCCAGCAGCCAAGAAGAACCGGACAGCAATGGCTACACCTTC
CASSQEEPDSNGYTF
>TRBJ1-5|many|.|TRBV28
TGTGCCAGCAGTCCTACAGGGTTTGGTCAGCCCCAGCATTTT
CASSPTGFGQPQHF
>TRBJ2-5|.|.|TRBV29-1
TGCAGCGTTACTTACGGACAAGAGACCCAGTACTTC
CSVTYGQETQYF
>TRBJ2-7|.|.|TRBV27
TGTGCCAGCAGTTTATCTCCCCGGTACGAGCAGTACTTC
CASSLSPRYEQYF
>TRBJ2-7|.|TRBD2|TRBV28
TGTGCCAGCAGGCCTCTAGCGGGAGGGCGGGACGAGCAGTACTTC
CASRPLAGGRDEQYF
>TRBJ1-2|many|.|TRBV7-2
TGTGCCAGCAGCTTATCCCCACAGGAAGAAGCCTATGGCTACACCTTC
CASSLSPQEEAYGYTF
>TRBJ2-7|many|.|TRBV7-2
TGTGCCAGCAGCTTAGAGCAGGCTGAGGAGCAGTACTTC
CASSLEQAEEQYF
>TRBJ1-6|many|.|TRBV28
TGTGCCAGCAGTTTATGGTTCGGTTCTAATTCACCCCTCCACTTT
CASSLWFGSNSPLHF